The T cell receptor beta chain described here comes from a study of blood T cell repertoires in COVID-19. Study details: Whether acute or convalescent, the COVID-19 samples came from the United States, Italy and Spain. PBMCs, B-cell-depleted T cells, or T cells provided the cDNA or gDNA that made up the material.

The CDR3 runs to 14 residues. V shed 5 bases and J shed 7 bases, with 13 bases lying between them. The germline V gene encodes CDR1 SGHRS and CDR2 YFSETQ. Per the authors' pipeline: Amplified reference gene primers provided the basis for estimating nucleated cell counts. Repertoires were generated with immunoSEQ multiplex PCR, while TCRdb's copy carries only in-frame clones and drops some. D and trimming were read from the DNA, whereas the V and J calls and clone size are those reported in that table. The table has about 220,000 clones, around 84% seen once. The receptor comes from a woman aged 55-69 years who had recovered from COVID-19. The chain joins TRBV5-1 to TRBJ1-6; tentatively, D is TRBD1 (6 bases). The sequencing sample was made of peripheral blood. CDR3 DNA sequence: TGCGCCAGCAGTATGGGGACACTAAATTCACCCCTCCACTTT. Translation: CASSMGTLNSPLHF.